The 17 T cell receptor beta chains listed next were all sequenced from one sample in a study of T cell responses to AZD1222 COVID-19 vaccine. Sequencing used immunoSEQ multiplex PCR; TCRdb keeps in-frame clones, though not all of them. There are approximately 110,000 clones in the sample; about 85% occur only once, and 6.2% lies in the top ten. The sample in question was peripheral blood, obtained on day 0 of AZD1222 vaccination. All receptors come from an adult in good health.

The count of this clone is one. The chain has TRBV11-2 and TRBJ2-7; 10 bases fit TRBD1. V shed 5 bases, J shed 4 bases, and the junction held 14 bases outside the gene matches. The V gene's germline CDR1 is SGHAT and CDR2 FQNNGV. The CDR3 sequence is 17 residues long. CDR3 coding DNA: TGTGCCAGCAGCCGCACCACCGGGACAGGGGCCCGTTACGAGCAGTACTTC. This encodes CASSRTTGTGARYEQYF.

The rearrangement uses TRBV20-1 and TRBJ1-1; D is uncertain. Trimming cost V 7 bases and J 0 bases, with 6 bases left between them. The CDR3 covers 11 residues. CDR1 and CDR2 (germline): DFQATT, SNEGSKA (reference sequence). The CDR3 sequence: CSDRLNTEAFF. DNA of the CDR3: TGCAGTGACCGGCTGAACACTGAAGCTTTCTTT.

V and J are TRBV5-1 and TRBJ2-3, with no clear D. Germline V gene lookup returns CDR1 SGHRS and CDR2 YFSETQ. The ends were cut back, 5 bases at V and 0 bases at J, with 1 base in the middle. The CDR3 covers 11 residues. In nucleotides, the CDR3 is TGCGCCAGCAGGAGCACAGATACGCAGTATTTT. Protein: CASRSTDTQYF. Full variable domain (outside the CDR3, taken from reference TRBV5-1 and TRBJ2-3): KAGVTQTPRYLIKTRGQQVTLSCSPISGHRSVSWYQQTPGQGLQFLFEYFSETQRNKGNFPGRFSGRQFSNSRSEMNVSTLELGDSALYLCASRSTDTQYFGPGTRLTVL.

The rearrangement links TRBV28 to TRBJ1-1; the D is unclear. V was shortened by 2 bases and J by 4 bases, with 2 bases between the two germline ends. This CDR3 comprises 11 residues. The V gene's germline CDR1 is MDHEN and CDR2 SYDVKM. The CDR3 region is CASSLLTEAFF. The CDR3 coding sequence is TGTGCCAGCAGTTTACTCACTGAAGCTTTCTTT.

The V and J genes are TRBV10-3 and TRBJ1-5, with D possibly TRBD1 on 5 matching bases. In germline, CDR1 is ENHRY, CDR2 SYGVKD. This CDR3 comprises 15 residues. V was clipped by 5 bases and J by 4 bases, with 15 bases between them. Here the CDR3 reads CAISQTDGGNQPQHF. CDR3 DNA sequence: TGTGCCATCAGTCAAACCGACGGGGGGAATCAGCCCCAGCATTTT.

This chain uses TRBV5-1 with TRBJ2-3; no reliable D call. Germline CDR1 and CDR2: SGHRS and YFSETQ. V shed 4 bases and J shed 2 bases, with 8 bases lying between them. This CDR3 is 13 amino acids long. The CDR3 bases are TGCGCCAGCAGCCCTATACTCACAGATACGCAGTATTTT. This sequence encodes CASSPILTDTQYF.

V usage is TRBV6-5 and J usage is TRBJ1-5, with D unclear. This CDR3 is built from 13 residues. Germline CDR1 is MNHEY and CDR2 is SVGAGI. The ends were cut back, 6 bases at V and 0 bases at J, with 6 bases in the middle. This CDR3 is CASRPYSNQPQHF. The CDR3 nucleotides read TGTGCCAGCAGGCCCTATAGCAATCAGCCCCAGCATTTT.

The rearrangement links TRBV5-1 to TRBJ2-5, with D tentatively TRBD2 (6 bases). From germline, CDR1 is SGHRS and CDR2 YFSETQ. The CDR3 runs to 15 residues. V was trimmed by 3 bases and J by 3 bases, leaving 15 bases between them. As DNA, the CDR3 is TGCGCCAGCAGCTCGGCTAGCCGGAGGGAAGAGACCCAGTACTTC. Its protein is CASSSASRREETQYF.

The rearrangement uses TRBV19 and TRBJ1-2; 7 nucleotides line up with TRBD1. V lost 10 bases, J lost 4 bases, and 12 bases stayed unmatched. Germline loops: CDR1 LNHDA, CDR2 SQIVND (reference sequence). The CDR3 spans 14 residues. For the CDR3, the DNA is TGTGCCACCAAGCGAGGGGGCGATACCTATGGCTACACCTTC. It specifies CATKRGGDTYGYTF. The whole variable domain, filled in from reference TRBV19 and TRBJ1-2, reads DGGITQSPKYLFRKEGQNVTLSCEQNLNHDAMYWYRQDPGQGLRLIYYSQIVNDFQKGDIAEGYSVSREKKESFPLTVTSAQKNPTAFYLCATKRGGDTYGYTFGSGTRLTVV.

The chain carries TRBV6-5 and TRBJ1-2; the match to TRBD1 covers 9 bases. The CDR3 runs 15 residues. CDR1 is MNHEY and CDR2 is SVGAGI in the germline V gene. With 6 bases clipped from V and 4 bases from J, the junction kept 9 bases outside the gene matches. The CDR3 region is CASRPLTGGPYGYTF. The CDR3 DNA reads as TGTGCCAGCAGACCTCTTACAGGGGGCCCCTATGGCTACACCTTC.

This chain links TRBV6-5 with TRBJ1-3; possibly TRBD1 for D (6 bases). CDR3 length: 14 residues. The germline CDR1 and CDR2 sequences are MNHEY and SVGAGI. V was shortened by 8 bases and J by 3 bases, with 14 bases between the two germline ends. CDR3 bases: TGTGCCAGCTCAGGGGTTAAAAATGGAAACACCATATATTTT. It translates to CASSGVKNGNTIYF.

The genes are TRBV11-2 and TRBJ2-3; no firm D call. The CDR3 runs to 15 residues. Germline CDR1 reads SGHAT; CDR2 reads FQNNGV. V shed 1 base and J shed 2 bases, with 10 bases lying between them. CDR3 region: CASSLALLITDTQYF. DNA for the CDR3: TGTGCCAGCAGCTTAGCTCTCCTAATCACAGATACGCAGTATTTT.

The rearrangement uses TRBV10-1 and TRBJ1-2; TRBD1 aligns across 8 bases. CDR3 length: 12 amino acids. V dropped 5 bases and J dropped 7; count of bases not matched to a gene: 3. Germline V gives CDR1 WNHNN, CDR2 SYGVQD (reference sequence). The DNA for the CDR3 is TGCGCCAGCAGTTTGGACAGGGTTGGCTACACCTTC. Its protein product is CASSLDRVGYTF.

The chain recombines TRBV2 with TRBJ1-1; 8 bases are shared with TRBD1. Germline lookup yields CDR1 SNHLY and CDR2 FYNNEI. The V and J ends lost 6 bases and 4 bases, in that order; junction bases with no gene match: 4. CDR3 size: 13 residues. The CDR3 spells CASRGQGGTEAFF. In nucleotides, the CDR3 is TGTGCCAGCAGAGGACAGGGAGGCACTGAAGCTTTCTTT.

This clone was picked up one time. The chain carries TRBV19 and TRBJ1-1, with a tentative D call TRBD1 (5 bases). With 1 base removed from V and 10 bases from J, the gap between germline ends came to 16 bases. This CDR3 contains 14 residues. Per germline, CDR1 LNHDA and CDR2 SQIVND (reference sequence). This CDR3 is CASSIVTQGVGAFF. The CDR3 DNA reads TGTGCCAGTAGTATAGTGACCCAGGGAGTAGGAGCTTTCTTT.

The chain uses TRBV15 and TRBJ2-7; D possibly matches TRBD1 or TRBD2 (5 bases each). The germline gives CDR1 LNHNV, CDR2 YYDKDF (reference sequence). V lost 5 bases and J 2 bases, leaving 10 bases between the germline ends. The CDR3 has 13 amino acids. CDR3 sequence reads: CATSSGRTYEQYF. DNA of the CDR3: TGTGCCACCAGCTCGGGACGAACCTACGAGCAGTACTTC.

This clone turned up a few times. This chain connects TRBV27 to TRBJ1-4, with a weak D call TRBD1 (6 bases). The ends were cut back, 8 bases at V and 3 bases at J, with 7 bases in the middle. Germline-derived CDR1 and CDR2 are MNHEY and SMNVEV (reference sequence). The CDR3 spans 12 residues. The CDR3 spells CASGTSNEKLFF. The CDR3 region has the DNA TGTGCCAGCGGGACATCTAATGAAAAACTGTTTTTT.